The rows below give T cell receptor beta chains drawn from one sample of a study of blood T cell repertoires in COVID-19. Produced via immunoSEQ multiplex PCR; TCRdb's table is partial and in-frame only. The sample includes around 100,000 clones, around 87% of them seen just once. The specimen was peripheral blood. These receptors all come from a woman aged 25 to 39 with acute or convalescent COVID-19. Both conserved end residues are part of each CDR3. The order of the fields is clone size, D gene, V gene, J gene, CDR3 DNA, CDR3 protein. D genes are given only for firm matches. Part of the rows lack a size; the others show once, few, many or a class for expanded clones.

abundance: -
d_gene: -
v_gene: TRBV7-3
j_gene: TRBJ2-5
CDR3nt: TGTGCCAGCAGCTTAAATGGCTCCCCAGGGGAGACCCAGTACTTC
CDR3aa: CASSLNGSPGETQYF

abundance: -
d_gene: -
v_gene: TRBV2
j_gene: TRBJ1-6
CDR3nt: TGTGCCAGCAGTCAAACCAGGGGTAATTCACCCCTCCACTTT
CDR3aa: CASSQTRGNSPLHF

abundance: -
d_gene: -
v_gene: TRBV24-1
j_gene: TRBJ1-5
CDR3nt: TGTGCCACCAGTGACCAAGGGGGGGTCGACGCCCTACAGCCCCAGCATTTT
CDR3aa: CATSDQGGVDALQPQHF

abundance: -
d_gene: TRBD1
v_gene: TRBV29-1
j_gene: TRBJ1-5
CDR3nt: TGCAGCGCCACAGGGGTTCAGGGTGGGAATCAGCCCCAGCATTTT
CDR3aa: CSATGVQGGNQPQHF

abundance: -
d_gene: TRBD2
v_gene: TRBV28
j_gene: TRBJ2-1
CDR3nt: TGTGCCAGCACTGTAGCGGGGACGAGCTCCTACAATGAGCAGTTCTTC
CDR3aa: CASTVAGTSSYNEQFF

abundance: once
d_gene: TRBD2
v_gene: TRBV28
j_gene: TRBJ2-3
CDR3nt: TGTGCCAGCAGTTTATTAGCGGGGGGCTCAGATACGCAGTATTTT
CDR3aa: CASSLLAGGSDTQYF

abundance: -
d_gene: TRBD1
v_gene: TRBV9
j_gene: TRBJ1-3
CDR3nt: TGTGCCAGCAGCGCCGGACAGGGGAGGTCTGTTGGAAACACCATATATTTT
CDR3aa: CASSAGQGRSVGNTIYF

abundance: -
d_gene: TRBD1
v_gene: TRBV29-1
j_gene: TRBJ2-7
CDR3nt: TGCAGCGCCGGACAGGGGGCGGGTGAGCAGTACTTC
CDR3aa: CSAGQGAGEQYF

abundance: -
d_gene: TRBD2
v_gene: TRBV10-1
j_gene: TRBJ2-1
CDR3nt: TGCGCCAGCAGTGAGTCCGCGGGGGGTTACAATGAGCAGTTCTTC
CDR3aa: CASSESAGGYNEQFF

abundance: -
d_gene: TRBD1
v_gene: TRBV7-9
j_gene: TRBJ2-1
CDR3nt: TGTGCCAGCAGCCTGGGACAGGGGGCCGTGGAGCAGTTCTTC
CDR3aa: CASSLGQGAVEQFF

abundance: -
d_gene: -
v_gene: TRBV5-1
j_gene: TRBJ1-2
CDR3nt: TGCGCCAGCAGCTTGGGGGCCTATGGCTACACCTTC
CDR3aa: CASSLGAYGYTF

abundance: -
d_gene: TRBD1
v_gene: TRBV5-1
j_gene: TRBJ1-4
CDR3nt: TGCGCCAGCAGCAGGGACAGGACTAATGAAAAACTGTTTTTT
CDR3aa: CASSRDRTNEKLFF

abundance: -
d_gene: -
v_gene: TRBV25-1
j_gene: TRBJ1-1
CDR3nt: TGTGCCAGCAGTGAATGGGGGGGGTCCATGAACACTGAAGCTTTCTTT
CDR3aa: CASSEWGGSMNTEAFF

abundance: -
d_gene: -
v_gene: TRBV21-1
j_gene: TRBJ1-4
CDR3nt: TGTGCCAGCAGCAAAGGAGGAGACAGGGGGCAGGAAAAACTGTTTTTT
CDR3aa: CASSKGGDRGQEKLFF

abundance: -
d_gene: -
v_gene: TRBV13
j_gene: TRBJ1-2
CDR3nt: TGTGCCAGCAGCAAGTCCGGACAGTCCCCAGGCTACACCTTC
CDR3aa: CASSKSGQSPGYTF

abundance: -
d_gene: -
v_gene: TRBV7-9
j_gene: TRBJ2-2
CDR3nt: TGTGCCAGCCCGCACGAACCACACCAAAAGAACACCGGGGAGCTGTTTTTT
CDR3aa: CASPHEPHQKNTGELFF

abundance: -
d_gene: TRBD2
v_gene: TRBV7-6
j_gene: TRBJ2-1
CDR3nt: TGTGCCAGCAGCCCATCTAGCGGGCCCCGCAATGAGCAGTTCTTC
CDR3aa: CASSPSSGPRNEQFF

abundance: -
d_gene: -
v_gene: TRBV28
j_gene: TRBJ2-7
CDR3nt: TGTGCCAGCAGAGCCCCCGGGGTGAACGAGCAGTACTTC
CDR3aa: CASRAPGVNEQYF

abundance: -
d_gene: TRBD2
v_gene: TRBV27
j_gene: TRBJ2-3
CDR3nt: TGTGCCAGCAGTTTATGGGGACTAGCGGGACCAGGAGATACGCAGTATTTT
CDR3aa: CASSLWGLAGPGDTQYF

abundance: -
d_gene: -
v_gene: TRBV12-3/TRBV12-4
j_gene: TRBJ1-2
CDR3nt: TGTGCCAGTAGCCAGGGGATTTATGGCTACACCTTC
CDR3aa: CASSQGIYGYTF

abundance: -
d_gene: -
v_gene: TRBV7-6
j_gene: TRBJ1-2
CDR3nt: TGTGCCAGCAGCTTAGACAGTGGGCAATATGGCTACACCTTC
CDR3aa: CASSLDSGQYGYTF

abundance: -
d_gene: TRBD1
v_gene: TRBV6-1
j_gene: TRBJ1-2
CDR3nt: TGTGCCAGCAGTGAAGGACAGGGGGCTAACTATGGCTACACCTTC
CDR3aa: CASSEGQGANYGYTF

abundance: -
d_gene: TRBD1
v_gene: TRBV4-2
j_gene: TRBJ2-2
CDR3nt: TGTGCCAGCAGCCAAGAGACAGGGGCGAACACCGGGGAGCTGTTTTTT
CDR3aa: CASSQETGANTGELFF

abundance: -
d_gene: TRBD1
v_gene: TRBV5-1
j_gene: TRBJ1-2
CDR3nt: TGCGCCAGCAGCTTTGGACAGGGGGCCCTAGGCTACACCTTC
CDR3aa: CASSFGQGALGYTF

abundance: -
d_gene: TRBD1
v_gene: TRBV10-3
j_gene: TRBJ2-7
CDR3nt: TGTGCCATCAGGGGACAGGGCTCCCCCTACGAGCAGTACTTC
CDR3aa: CAIRGQGSPYEQYF

abundance: -
d_gene: -
v_gene: TRBV14
j_gene: TRBJ1-5
CDR3nt: TGTGCCAGCAGCCGCGGAAGCAATCAGCCCCAGCATTTT
CDR3aa: CASSRGSNQPQHF

abundance: -
d_gene: -
v_gene: TRBV5-1
j_gene: TRBJ1-2
CDR3nt: TGCGCCAGCAGCGGTGACAGCCTGGGGGGCTACACCTTC
CDR3aa: CASSGDSLGGYTF

abundance: -
d_gene: TRBD1
v_gene: TRBV19
j_gene: TRBJ2-1
CDR3nt: TGTGCCAGTAGTAATCGAGGACAGGGGGCAATAGGATCCTACAATGAGCAGTTCTTC
CDR3aa: CASSNRGQGAIGSYNEQFF

abundance: -
d_gene: -
v_gene: TRBV28
j_gene: TRBJ1-5
CDR3nt: TGTGCCAGCAGTTCTCTCGGGGGTGAGGCTAATCAGCCCCAGCATTTT
CDR3aa: CASSSLGGEANQPQHF